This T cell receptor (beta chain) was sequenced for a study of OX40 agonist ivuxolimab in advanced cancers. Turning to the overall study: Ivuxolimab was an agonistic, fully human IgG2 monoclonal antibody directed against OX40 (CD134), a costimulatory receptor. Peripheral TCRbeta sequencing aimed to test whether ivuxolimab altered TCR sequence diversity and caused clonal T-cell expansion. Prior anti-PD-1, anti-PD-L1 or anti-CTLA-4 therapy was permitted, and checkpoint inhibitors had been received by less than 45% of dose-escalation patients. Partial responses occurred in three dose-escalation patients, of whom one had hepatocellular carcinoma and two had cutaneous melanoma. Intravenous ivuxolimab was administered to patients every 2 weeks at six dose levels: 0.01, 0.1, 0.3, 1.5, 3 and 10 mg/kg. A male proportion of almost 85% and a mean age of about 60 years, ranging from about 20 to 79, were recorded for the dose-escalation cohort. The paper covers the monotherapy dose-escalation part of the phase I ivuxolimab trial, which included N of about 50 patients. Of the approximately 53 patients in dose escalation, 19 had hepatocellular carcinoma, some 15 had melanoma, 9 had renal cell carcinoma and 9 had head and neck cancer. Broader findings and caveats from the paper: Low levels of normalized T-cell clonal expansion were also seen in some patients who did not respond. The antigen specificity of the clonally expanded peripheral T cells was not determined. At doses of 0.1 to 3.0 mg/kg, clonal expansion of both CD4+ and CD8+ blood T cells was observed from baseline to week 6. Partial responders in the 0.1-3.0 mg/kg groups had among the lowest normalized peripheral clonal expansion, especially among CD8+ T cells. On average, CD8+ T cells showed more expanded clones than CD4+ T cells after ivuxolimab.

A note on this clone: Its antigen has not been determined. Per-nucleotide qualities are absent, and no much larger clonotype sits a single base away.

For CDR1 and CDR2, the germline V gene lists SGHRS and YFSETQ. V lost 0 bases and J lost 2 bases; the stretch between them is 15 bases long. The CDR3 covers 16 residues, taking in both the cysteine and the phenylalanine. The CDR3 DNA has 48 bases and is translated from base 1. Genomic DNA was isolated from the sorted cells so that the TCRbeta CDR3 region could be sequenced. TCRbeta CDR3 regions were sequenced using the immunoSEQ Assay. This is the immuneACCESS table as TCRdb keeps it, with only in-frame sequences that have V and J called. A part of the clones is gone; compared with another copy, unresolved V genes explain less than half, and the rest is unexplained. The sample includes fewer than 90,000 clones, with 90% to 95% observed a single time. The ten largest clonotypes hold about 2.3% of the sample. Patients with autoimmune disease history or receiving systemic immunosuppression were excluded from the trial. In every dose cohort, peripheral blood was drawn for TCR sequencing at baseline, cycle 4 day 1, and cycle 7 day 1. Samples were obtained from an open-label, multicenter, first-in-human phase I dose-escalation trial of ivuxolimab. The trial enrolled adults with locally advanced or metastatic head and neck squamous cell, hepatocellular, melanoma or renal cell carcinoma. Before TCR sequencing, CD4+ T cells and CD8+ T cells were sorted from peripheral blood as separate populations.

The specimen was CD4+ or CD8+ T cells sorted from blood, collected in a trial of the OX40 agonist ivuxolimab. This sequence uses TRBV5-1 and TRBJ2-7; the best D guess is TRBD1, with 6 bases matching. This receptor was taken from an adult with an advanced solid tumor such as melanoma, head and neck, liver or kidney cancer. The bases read TGCGCCAGCAGCTTGGCCGACGGGACAAAGACCTACGAGCAGTACTTC. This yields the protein CASSLADGTKTYEQYF.